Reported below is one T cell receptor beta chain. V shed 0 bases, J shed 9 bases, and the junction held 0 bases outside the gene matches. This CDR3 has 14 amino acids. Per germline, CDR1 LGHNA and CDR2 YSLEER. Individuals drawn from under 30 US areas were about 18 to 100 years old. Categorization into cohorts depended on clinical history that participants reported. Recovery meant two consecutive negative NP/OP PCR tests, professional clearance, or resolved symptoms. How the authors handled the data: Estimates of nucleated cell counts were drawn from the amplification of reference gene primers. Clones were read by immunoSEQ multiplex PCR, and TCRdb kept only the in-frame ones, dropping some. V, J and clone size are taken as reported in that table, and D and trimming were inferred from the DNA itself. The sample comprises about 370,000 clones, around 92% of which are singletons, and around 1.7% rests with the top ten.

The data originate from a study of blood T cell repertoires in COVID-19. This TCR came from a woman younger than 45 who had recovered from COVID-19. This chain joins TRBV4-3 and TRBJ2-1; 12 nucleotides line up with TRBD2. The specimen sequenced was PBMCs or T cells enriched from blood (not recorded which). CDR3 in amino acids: CASSQELAGGEQFF. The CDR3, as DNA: TGCGCCAGCAGCCAAGAACTAGCGGGGGGTGAGCAGTTCTTC.